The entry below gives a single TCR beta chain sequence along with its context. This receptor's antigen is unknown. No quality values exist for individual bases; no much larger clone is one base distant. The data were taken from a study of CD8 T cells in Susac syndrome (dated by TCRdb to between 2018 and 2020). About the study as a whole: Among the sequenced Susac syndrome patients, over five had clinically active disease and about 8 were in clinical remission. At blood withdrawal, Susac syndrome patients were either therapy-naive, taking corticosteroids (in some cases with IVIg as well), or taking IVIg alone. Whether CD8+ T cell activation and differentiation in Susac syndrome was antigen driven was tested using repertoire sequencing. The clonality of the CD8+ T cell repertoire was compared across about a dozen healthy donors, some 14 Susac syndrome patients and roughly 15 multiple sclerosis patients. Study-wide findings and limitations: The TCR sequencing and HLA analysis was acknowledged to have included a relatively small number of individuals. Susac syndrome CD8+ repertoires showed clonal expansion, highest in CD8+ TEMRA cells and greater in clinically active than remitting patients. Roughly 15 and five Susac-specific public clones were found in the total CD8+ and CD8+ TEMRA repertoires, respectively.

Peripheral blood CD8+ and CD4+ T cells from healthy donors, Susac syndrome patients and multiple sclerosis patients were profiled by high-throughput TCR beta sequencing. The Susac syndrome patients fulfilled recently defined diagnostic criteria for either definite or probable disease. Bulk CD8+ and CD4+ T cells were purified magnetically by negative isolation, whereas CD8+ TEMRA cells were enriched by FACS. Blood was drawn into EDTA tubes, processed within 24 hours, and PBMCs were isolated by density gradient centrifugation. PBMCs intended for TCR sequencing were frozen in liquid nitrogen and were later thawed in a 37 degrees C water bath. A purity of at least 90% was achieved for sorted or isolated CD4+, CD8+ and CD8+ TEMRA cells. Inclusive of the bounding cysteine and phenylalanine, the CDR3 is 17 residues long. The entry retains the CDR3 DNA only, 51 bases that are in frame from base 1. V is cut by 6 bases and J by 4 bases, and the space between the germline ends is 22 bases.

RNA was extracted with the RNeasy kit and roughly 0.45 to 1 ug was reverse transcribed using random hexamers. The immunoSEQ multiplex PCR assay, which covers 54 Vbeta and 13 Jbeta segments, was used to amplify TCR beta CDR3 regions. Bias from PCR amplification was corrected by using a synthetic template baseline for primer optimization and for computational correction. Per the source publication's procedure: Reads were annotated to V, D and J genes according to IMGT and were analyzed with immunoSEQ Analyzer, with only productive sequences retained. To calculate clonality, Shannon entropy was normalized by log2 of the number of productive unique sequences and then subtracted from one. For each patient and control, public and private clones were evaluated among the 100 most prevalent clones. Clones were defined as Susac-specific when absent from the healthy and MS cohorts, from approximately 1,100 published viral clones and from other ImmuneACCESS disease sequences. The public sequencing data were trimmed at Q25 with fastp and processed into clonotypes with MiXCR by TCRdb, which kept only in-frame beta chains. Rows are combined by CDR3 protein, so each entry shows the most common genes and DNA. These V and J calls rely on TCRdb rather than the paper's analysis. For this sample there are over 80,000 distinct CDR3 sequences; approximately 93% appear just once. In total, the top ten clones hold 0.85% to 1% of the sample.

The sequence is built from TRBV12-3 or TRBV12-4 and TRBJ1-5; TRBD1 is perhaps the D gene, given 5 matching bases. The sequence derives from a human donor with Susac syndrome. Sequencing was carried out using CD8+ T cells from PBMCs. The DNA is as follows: TGTGCCAGCAGCCCCGGGGGGATAGGGGTTTTTAATCAGCCCCAGCATTTT. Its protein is CASSPGGIGVFNQPQHF.